This TCR beta chain emerged from a study of control samples from healthy donors and cancer patients. Germline CDR1 reads MNHEY; CDR2 reads SVGAGI. V lost 7 bases and J lost 3; bases outside the gene matches: 7. The CDR3 runs to 15 residues. Only in-frame clones appear in the TCRdb table, and some are missing; sequencing was by immunoSEQ multiplex PCR. The repertoire holds 120,000 to 150,000 clones, with 91% as singletons. The TCR originated in a man younger than 40 in good health. Material for sequencing was blood. The chain recombines TRBV6-5 with TRBJ1-2; TRBD1 matches at 11 bases. The CDR3 bases are TGTGCCAGCATCTGGACAGGGGGCGTTTACTATGGCTACACCTTC. Its translation is CASIWTGGVYYGYTF.